Presented here are 27 T cell receptor beta chains from one specimen sequenced in a study of T cells after yellow fever vaccination (dated by TCRdb to the late 2010s). Library prep was done by 5' RACE. Sequencer: Illumina HiSeq 2500. The public reads were reanalyzed by TCRdb: fastp trimming at Q25, MiXCR alignment, in-frame beta chains only. All rows with the same CDR3 protein become a single entry with the most common DNA and genes. For this sample the table gives some 600,000 distinct CDR3 sequences, of which 10% to 15% were detected only once. The ten largest clones capture more than 13% of the sample. Sample treatment or condition, as interpreted from the label and publication: live attenuated yellow fever vaccine strain. The specimen was PBMCs, collected on the day of the yellow fever booster vaccination. The receptors were gathered from a man under 40 who received the YFV17D yellow fever vaccine.

The J gene is TRBJ1-2, the V gene TRBV12-3 or TRBV12-4; D gene unclear. Trimming stripped 5 bases from V and 5 bases from J, with 9 bases between. There are 12 residues in the CDR3. CDR3 loop: CASSQSLYGYTF. DNA for the CDR3: TGTGCCAGCAGTCAGTCACTGTATGGCTACACCTTC.

This clonotype was recorded a few times. The genes are TRBV6-1 and TRBJ2-7; 9 nucleotides agree with TRBD1. The V gene end was trimmed by 5 bases and the J gene end by 2 bases; junction bases not matched to a gene: 7. The V gene's germline CDR1 is MNHNS and CDR2 SASEGT. This CDR3 has 15 residues. In DNA, the CDR3 is TGTGCCAGCAGTACCGGGACAGGGCCGACCTACGAGCAGTACTTC. Translated: CASSTGTGPTYEQYF.

This clonotype appeared many times. The V gene is TRBV7-2, the J gene TRBJ2-7; D remains ambiguous. Germline V gives CDR1 SGHTA, CDR2 FQGNSA. The germline V and J ends were trimmed by 4 bases and 6 bases, with 10 bases remaining between them. The CDR3 spans 12 residues. This chain's CDR3 is CASSYRVGEQYF. The CDR3 region has the DNA TGTGCCAGCAGCTATAGGGTAGGCGAGCAGTACTTC.

A few counts support this clonotype. The chain employs TRBV4-3 and TRBJ2-7, with D possibly matching TRBD1 (6 bases). The CDR3 has 15 residues. V lost 5 bases and J lost 6, with 20 bases in between. Germline V gene data show CDR1 as LGHNA and CDR2 as YSLEER. The CDR3 spells CASSDFPGQRGEQYF. The CDR3 nucleotides are TGCGCCAGCAGCGACTTTCCGGGACAAAGGGGCGAGCAGTACTTC.

This clonotype was recorded many times. This chain uses TRBV5-1 with TRBJ2-3, with D tentatively TRBD1 (6 bases). The germline V gene encodes CDR1 SGHRS and CDR2 YFSETQ. The CDR3 is 12 residues long. The ends were cut back, 7 bases at V and 2 bases at J, with 8 bases in the middle. The CDR3 nucleotides are TGCGCCAGCCAGGGGAACACAGATACGCAGTATTTT. This gives the protein CASQGNTDTQYF.

In its sample, this clonotype was seen a few times. As DNA, the CDR3 is TGTGCCAGCAGCAAAAAAGGGGGGAGCGAGCAGTACTTC. This gives the protein CASSKKGGSEQYF. The gene calls are TRBV7-7 and TRBJ2-7; D may correspond to TRBD1 or TRBD2 (6 bases each). This CDR3 contains 13 residues. The V end lost 5 bases, the J end lost 6 bases, and 14 bases lay between the germline ends. Germline V gives CDR1 SSHAT, CDR2 FNYEAQ (reference sequence).

There are a few counts of this clonotype. The chain couples TRBV4-3 to TRBJ2-1; 10 positions match TRBD2. This CDR3 has 16 residues. Germline V gene data show CDR1 as LGHNA and CDR2 as YSLEER. V lost 0 bases to trimming and J lost 5 bases; unmatched junction nucleotides: 4. The CDR3 reads CASSQEGTSVNNEQFF. In DNA form, the CDR3 reads TGCGCCAGCAGCCAAGAGGGGACTAGCGTCAACAATGAGCAGTTCTTC.

This clonotype has just a few counts. This chain uses TRBV7-2 with TRBJ2-5; tentative D call: TRBD2 (5 bases). Trimming stripped 0 bases from V and 2 bases from J, with 19 bases between. Germline V lookup: CDR1 SGHTA, CDR2 FQGNSA. This CDR3 contains 18 residues. CDR3 sequence (DNA): TGTGCCAGCAGCTTAGCGAGCGGATTGGGCGCCAGGCAAGAGACCCAGTACTTC. Encoded protein: CASSLASGLGARQETQYF.

The table lists this clonotype with a few counts. J is TRBJ2-1 and V is TRBV18; D call uncertain. Trimming cost V 2 bases and J 0 bases, with 11 bases left between them. This CDR3 is 16 amino acids long. CDR1 KGHSH and CDR2 LQKENI come from the germline V gene. The CDR3 sequence is CASSPDPPSSYNEQFF. The CDR3 DNA follows: TGTGCCAGCTCACCAGACCCCCCGAGCTCCTACAATGAGCAGTTCTTC.

This clonotype was seen a few times. The chain joins TRBV9 to TRBJ1-6; D unclear. The ends were cut back, 3 bases at V and 8 bases at J, with 6 bases in the middle. Germline loops: CDR1 SGDLS, CDR2 YYNGEE. This CDR3 is built from 12 residues. The CDR3 reads CASSDDHSPLHF. The CDR3 DNA reads as TGTGCCAGCAGCGATGATCATTCACCCCTCCACTTT.

This clonotype has a count of ten or more. This CDR3 reads CASSRDQSSYEQYF. The CDR3 bases are TGTGCCAGCAGCCGGGACCAGAGCTCCTACGAGCAGTACTTC. V usage is TRBV25-1 and J usage is TRBJ2-7; the D call may be TRBD1 or TRBD2 (5 bases each). V gave up 6 bases and J gave up 0 bases, with 12 bases separating them. CDR3 length: 14 amino acids. Looked up from germline, CDR1 is MGHDK and CDR2 is SYGVNS.

In this sample, this clonotype turned up many times. The chain joins TRBV3-1 to TRBJ2-5; D not certain. The V end lost 1 base, the J end lost 5 bases, and 5 bases lay between the germline ends. Germline values: CDR1 LGHDT, CDR2 YNNKEL (reference sequence). The CDR3 contains 12 residues. CDR3 nucleotide sequence: TGTGCCAGCAGCCAAGTTCTCGAGACCCAGTACTTC. As protein: CASSQVLETQYF.

V usage is TRBV25-1 and J usage is TRBJ2-1; maybe TRBD2 (5 bases). The CDR3 extends over 13 amino acids. Trimming stripped 8 bases from V and 7 bases from J, with 15 bases between. Per germline, CDR1 MGHDK and CDR2 SYGVNS. CDR3 nucleotide sequence: TGTGCCAGCGCTGAGGGAAGGGAGAATGAGCAGTTCTTC. Translating gives CASAEGRENEQFF.

This chain joins TRBV5-1 and TRBJ2-7; 9 bases are shared with TRBD2. Germline CDR1 SGHRS, CDR2 YFSETQ. J was trimmed by 0 bases and V by 3 bases; bases with no gene match: 4. The CDR3 runs to 15 residues. Here the CDR3 DNA reads TGCGCCAGCAGCTCTAGCGGGGCAAGCTCCTACGAGCAGTACTTC. Residues: CASSSSGASSYEQYF.

The chain couples TRBV25-1 to TRBJ2-2; no firm D call. The germline CDR1 and CDR2 sequences are MGHDK and SYGVNS. Trimming removed 4 bases from V and 7 bases from J, with 7 bases in between. The CDR3 loop spans 12 amino acids. CDR3 sequence (DNA): TGTGCCAGCAGTGTCCGCATCGGGGAGCTGTTTTTT. Translated: CASSVRIGELFF.

The sample holds a few counts of this clonotype. The V call is TRBV6-1, the J call TRBJ2-5; maybe TRBD2 (5 bases). The CDR3 covers 14 residues. Germline V lookup: CDR1 MNHNS, CDR2 SASEGT. With 5 bases removed from V and 5 bases from J, the gap between germline ends came to 15 bases. The DNA for the CDR3 is TGTGCCAGCAGTAGAACTAGGATCGTCGAGACCCAGTACTTC. Residues: CASSRTRIVETQYF.

The chain couples TRBV7-2 to TRBJ2-3; D is uncertain. In germline, CDR1 is SGHTA, CDR2 FQGNSA. CDR3 length: 14 amino acids. The V end was cut by 4 bases, the J end by 2 bases, with 10 bases between. Here the CDR3 reads CASSWSGFTDTQYF. CDR3 sequence (DNA): TGTGCCAGCAGCTGGAGTGGTTTCACAGATACGCAGTATTTT.

This clonotype was found a few times. This chain links TRBV9 with TRBJ2-1, with 10 nucleotides matching TRBD2. The CDR3 sequence is 16 residues long. The J segment lost 8 bases and the V segment lost 6 bases, leaving 14 bases of the junction unmatched. Per the germline V gene, CDR1 is SGDLS and CDR2 is YYNGEE. The CDR3 protein is CASTPGSGRAYHEQFF. CDR3 in DNA: TGTGCCAGCACTCCGGGCAGCGGGAGGGCTTATCATGAGCAGTTCTTC.

This chain links TRBV20-1 with TRBJ2-1; 10 positions match TRBD2. This CDR3 has 17 residues. The trim removed 1 base at V and 2 bases at J, leaving 8 bases unmatched. The germline V gene has CDR1 DFQATT and CDR2 SNEGSKA (reference sequence). The CDR3 reads CSARVPGTSDPYNEQFF. The CDR3 nucleotides read TGCAGTGCTAGAGTCCCCGGGACTAGCGATCCCTACAATGAGCAGTTCTTC.

In this sample, this clonotype turned up a few times. The chain has TRBV6-2 or TRBV6-3 and TRBJ2-7; a possible D gene is TRBD2 (5 bases). The CDR3 contains 16 residues. Germline CDR1 MNHEY, CDR2 SVGEGT. V gave up 0 bases and J gave up 0 bases, with 12 bases separating them. CDR3 nucleotide sequence: TGTGCCAGCAGTTACTCCCCGACTGGGAGCTCCTACGAGCAGTACTTC. It specifies CASSYSPTGSSYEQYF.

The rearrangement links TRBV20-1 to TRBJ1-5; the D gene is possibly TRBD1 (6 bases). The CDR3 sequence is 16 residues long. Germline values: CDR1 DFQATT, CDR2 SNEGSKA (reference sequence). Trimming removed 2 bases at V and 4 bases at J, with 18 bases between. The CDR3 nucleotides are TGCAGTGCTAGATCTGGGCGGGGAGGGGGAAATCAGCCCCAGCATTTT. Its translation: CSARSGRGGGNQPQHF.

This clonotype came up many times. The J gene is TRBJ2-1, the V gene TRBV7-2; 7 bases are a match to TRBD2. Germline trimming cut 5 bases from V and 4 bases from J; bases unmatched to any gene: 8. Germline V gene data show CDR1 as SGHTA and CDR2 as FQGNSA. This CDR3 region has 15 residues. CDR3 nucleotide sequence: TGTGCCAGCAGCATCTCGGCTAGCGGATACAATGAGCAGTTCTTC. Amino acids: CASSISASGYNEQFF.

This clonotype was counted a few times. The chain links TRBV25-1 to TRBJ1-4; no clear D gene. This CDR3 contains 15 residues. Trimming shortened V by 1 base and J by 7 bases, and 13 bases separated the two germline ends. Per the germline V gene, CDR1 is MGHDK and CDR2 is SYGVNS. CDR3 nucleotides: TGTGCCAGCAGTGAATCGTCCAGAGTTATTGAAAAACTGTTTTTT. It is translated as CASSESSRVIEKLFF. Full variable domain (outside the CDR3, taken from reference TRBV25-1 and TRBJ1-4): EADIYQTPRYLVIGTGKKITLECSQTMGHDKMYWYQQDPGMELHLIHYSYGVNSTEKGDLSSESTVSRIRTEHFPLTLESARPSHTSQYLCASSESSRVIEKLFFGSGTQLSVL.

Only a few counts were recorded for this clonotype. The chain carries TRBV5-8 and TRBJ1-3, with unresolved D. Germline V gene lookup returns CDR1 SGHTS and CDR2 YDEGEE. The CDR3 contains 15 residues. Trimming removed 4 bases at V and 4 bases at J, with 15 bases between. The CDR3 loop is CASSVGQFAGNTIYF. Written as DNA, the CDR3 is TGTGCCAGCAGCGTCGGCCAGTTCGCGGGAAACACCATATATTTT.

This clonotype occurred many times. The V call is TRBV7-2, the J call TRBJ2-5, with 8 bases fitting TRBD2. The CDR3 is 14 amino acids. Germline CDR1 is SGHTA and CDR2 is FQGNSA. Trimming removed 5 bases from V and 4 bases from J; junction bases left unmatched: 6. The CDR3 bases are TGTGCCAGCAGCCCAGGGCTAGCGGGAGAGACCCAGTACTTC. Translation gives CASSPGLAGETQYF.

The J gene is TRBJ2-7, the V gene TRBV7-8; D is undetermined. V gave up 2 bases and J gave up 4 bases, with 6 bases separating them. Germline CDR1 is SGHVS and CDR2 is FQNEAQ. The CDR3 is 12 residues long. In DNA, the CDR3 is TGTGCCAGCAGCTTACATCCGTACGAGCAGTACTTC. Encoded protein: CASSLHPYEQYF.

This clonotype has more than one count but fewer than ten. J is TRBJ2-7 and V is TRBV4-3; D unclear. V was trimmed by 1 base and J by 5 bases, leaving 12 bases between them. Germline CDR1 and CDR2: LGHNA and YSLEER. This CDR3 has 14 residues. For the CDR3, the DNA is TGCGCCAGCAGCCAAGCGCGAGGAATAGACGAGCAGTACTTC. Protein sequence: CASSQARGIDEQYF.